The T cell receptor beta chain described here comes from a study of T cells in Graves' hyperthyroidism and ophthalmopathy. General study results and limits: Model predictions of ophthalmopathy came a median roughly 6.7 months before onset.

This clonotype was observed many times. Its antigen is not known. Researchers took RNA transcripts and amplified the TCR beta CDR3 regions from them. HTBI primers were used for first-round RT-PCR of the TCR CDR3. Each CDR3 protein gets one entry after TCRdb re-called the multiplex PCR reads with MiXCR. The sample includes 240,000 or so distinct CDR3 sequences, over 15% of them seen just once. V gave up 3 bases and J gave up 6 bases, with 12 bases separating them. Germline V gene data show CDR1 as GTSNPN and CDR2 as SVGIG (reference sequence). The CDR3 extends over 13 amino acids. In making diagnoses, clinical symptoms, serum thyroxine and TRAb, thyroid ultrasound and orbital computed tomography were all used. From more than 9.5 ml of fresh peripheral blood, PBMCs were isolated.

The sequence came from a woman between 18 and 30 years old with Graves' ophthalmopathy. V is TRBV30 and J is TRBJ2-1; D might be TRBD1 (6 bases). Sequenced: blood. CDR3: CAWSRDTANEQFF. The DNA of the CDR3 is TGTGCCTGGAGCCGGGACACCGCCAATGAGCAGTTCTTC.